These 7 T cell receptor beta chains were all obtained from the same sample, sequenced in a study of T cell repertoires in cytomegalovirus infection. One entry per CDR3 protein, called by TCRdb with MiXCR from the reads. In the table there are some 220,000 distinct CDR3 sequences, over 9% of which are singletons. Sequencing was performed on PBMCs. These receptors were collected from a human donor in good health (CMV status not recorded). Some clones in this sample may be carry-over from other donors' samples.

This clonotype has a count of ten or more. This sequence joins TRBV6-2 or TRBV6-3 and TRBJ1-1; D unclear. The V gene lost 0 bases and the J gene lost 7 bases, with 9 bases spanning the gap. This CDR3 is 13 amino acids long. The germline V gene encodes CDR1 MNHEY and CDR2 SVGEGT. CDR3 sequence: CASSYSEDNEAFF. The CDR3 nucleotides are TGTGCCAGCAGTTACTCAGAGGATAATGAAGCTTTCTTT.

As to this clonotype: Just one base apart from a much larger clone, this may be a read error. The chain recombines TRBV12-3 or TRBV12-4 with TRBJ1-2; D is uncertain. This CDR3 is 12 amino acids long. CDR3 sequence reads: CASSPWEGGCTF. CDR3 DNA sequence: TGTGCCAGCAGTCCCTGGGAGGGTGGCTGCACCTTC.

This clonotype occurred many times. The V and J genes are TRBV7-2 and TRBJ2-1, with a possible D match to TRBD2 (6 bases). V was trimmed by 7 bases and J by 0 bases, leaving 13 bases between them. The CDR3 is 15 amino acids. CDR1 and CDR2 from the germline V gene are SGHTA and FQGNSA. CDR3 DNA sequence: TGTGCCAGCACTCTGGCGGGAAGCTCCTACAATGAGCAGTTCTTC. It translates to CASTLAGSSYNEQFF.

In this sample, this clonotype turned up many times. The V and J genes are TRBV7-2 and TRBJ1-3, with 10 nucleotides matching TRBD1. The CDR3 runs to 15 residues. V was pared by 4 bases and J by 2 bases, with 2 bases of the junction left unmatched. Germline-derived CDR1 and CDR2 are SGHTA and FQGNSA. The CDR3 is CASSYGTGAGNTIYF. The DNA for the CDR3 is TGTGCCAGCAGCTACGGGACAGGGGCTGGAAACACCATATATTTT.

In its sample, this clonotype was seen many times. The CDR3 protein is CASSFGGTYNEQFF. The CDR3 coding sequence is TGTGCCAGCAGCTTCGGCGGGACCTACAATGAGCAGTTCTTC. This rearrangement joins TRBV11-3 to TRBJ2-1; D might be TRBD2 (6 bases). This CDR3 region has 14 residues. Trimming shortened V by 3 bases and J by 2 bases, and 8 bases separated the two germline ends. Germline V gives CDR1 SGHNT, CDR2 YENEEA.

This clonotype has at least ten counts. The rearrangement links TRBV20-1 to TRBJ2-7, with 7 nucleotides matching TRBD1. With V trimmed by 4 bases and J by 1 base, 7 bases remained unmatched. In germline, CDR1 is DFQATT, CDR2 SNEGSKA (reference sequence). The CDR3 loop spans 14 amino acids. DNA of the CDR3: TGCAGTGCTACACAGCCGACAGGGTCCTACGAGCAGTACTTC. This translates into CSATQPTGSYEQYF.

This clonotype came up many times. The gene calls are TRBV28 and TRBJ1-4; 7 bases match TRBD1. From germline, CDR1 is MDHEN and CDR2 SYDVKM. The CDR3 is 15 amino acids. The trim removed 5 bases at V and 8 bases at J, leaving 11 bases unmatched. CDR3 in DNA: TGTGCCAGCAGTATAAGACAGGGAGGAGGGGAAAAACTGTTTTTT. Residues: CASSIRQGGGEKLFF.